Only a few counts were recorded for the clone carrying this T cell receptor (beta chain). The antigen remains undetermined. This entry belongs to a study of cytomegalovirus exposure and HLA in healthy donors. The overall study: One earlier analysis, a look at about 179 million T cells, found more than 100 million unique TCR beta sequences.

Study-wide results and caveats: Per a later analysis, HLA-associated TCR beta chains showed more clonal expansion than other, equally common TCR beta chains. Most CMV-associated TCR beta chains were later found to appear HLA-restricted.

This CDR3 has 15 residues. CDR1 SGHAT and CDR2 FQNNGV come from the germline V gene. With V trimmed by 4 bases and J by 3 bases, 8 bases remained unmatched. Amplification used 60 Vbeta primers and 13 Jbeta primers. TCRdb's table, derived via immunoSEQ multiplex PCR, lists solely in-frame clones and lacks some. The table lists 150,000 to 180,000 clones, over 75% of them singletons. Input material: PBMCs. The V gene is TRBV11-2, the J gene TRBJ1-2, with 7 bases that match TRBD1. The source is a woman in her forties in good health and CMV-seropositive. The CDR3 bases are TGTGCCAGCAGCTCCCGGACAGGAAACGACTATGGCTACACCTTC. Its translation: CASSSRTGNDYGYTF.